Presented here are 15 T cell receptor beta chains from one specimen sequenced in a study of PD-1 blockade in classical Hodgkin lymphoma (dated by TCRdb to the early 2020s). To prepare the library, the immunoSEQ multiplex PCR assay was applied. TCRdb re-hosts the immuneACCESS table, in-frame sequences only. Its copies lack some clones; in the studies checked, an unresolved V gene accounts for under half of them, and the cause for the rest is not known. In all, the sample holds 25,000 to 35,000 clones, and roughly four fifths of those were seen once. The ten largest clonotypes hold roughly 0.83% of the sample. Per the publication, the time point label means: cycle 4 day 1 (C4D1), after five to seven weeks of nivolumab. Every trial patient had relapsed following autologous stem cell transplantation, and prior brentuximab vedotin exposure was what differed among cohorts A, B and C. Magnetic negative selection with a Miltenyi CD4+ T cell isolation kit was used to purify CD4+ T cells from thawed PBMCs.

The sequencing here drew on CD4+ T cells from blood, taken before the fourth cycle of nivolumab. The receptors originated from a human donor with classical Hodgkin lymphoma.

The chain has TRBV29-1 and TRBJ2-5; TRBD2 matches at 11 bases. The CDR3 length is 14 residues. Per the germline V gene, CDR1 is SQVTM and CDR2 is ANQGSEA. Unmatched junction bases numbered 3, after V lost 4 bases and J lost 2 bases. The DNA of the CDR3 is TGCAGCGTTGTACTAGCGGGGGCGCAAGAGACCCAGTACTTC. Its translation is CSVVLAGAQETQYF.

The rearrangement links TRBV11-3 to TRBJ2-7, with D possibly matching TRBD1 (6 bases). CDR1 is SGHNT and CDR2 is YENEEA in the germline V gene. V was trimmed by 5 bases and J by 3 bases, leaving 14 bases between them. The CDR3 sequence is 14 residues long. CDR3 sequence reads: CASSRTDRYYEQYF. For the CDR3, the DNA is TGTGCCAGCAGCCGGACGGACAGATACTACGAGCAGTACTTC.

This chain uses TRBV28 with TRBJ1-2; tentatively, D is TRBD1 (5 bases). The CDR3 covers 15 residues. CDR1 is MDHEN, CDR2 SYDVKM, per germline. The germline V and J ends were trimmed by 5 bases and 2 bases, with 15 bases remaining between them. CDR3 DNA sequence: TGTGCCAGCAGTCCCGGGGGGACGACAAACTATGGCTACACCTTC. As protein: CASSPGGTTNYGYTF.

This sequence joins TRBV7-2 and TRBJ2-3; a possible D gene is TRBD2 (5 bases). The CDR3 has 16 residues. Germline V gene data show CDR1 as SGHTA and CDR2 as FQGNSA. The germline V and J ends were trimmed by 1 base and 6 bases, with 17 bases remaining between them. This CDR3 is CASSLVGTSVADTQYF. The CDR3 nucleotides read TGTGCCAGCAGCTTAGTCGGAACTAGTGTCGCCGATACGCAGTATTTT.

V is TRBV27 and J is TRBJ2-7; TRBD1 agrees at 8 bases. Per the germline V gene, CDR1 is MNHEY and CDR2 is SMNVEV (reference sequence). Losses at the gene ends were 5 bases for V and 7 bases for J; bases not matched to a gene: 10. The CDR3 spans 14 residues. CDR3 region: CASSPTWTGWEQYF. Here the CDR3 DNA reads TGTGCCAGCAGTCCTACCTGGACAGGGTGGGAGCAGTACTTC.

The chain has TRBV7-9 and TRBJ1-1; TRBD1 is a possible D gene (5 bases). Trimming removed 4 bases from V and 0 bases from J, with 21 bases in between. Germline CDR1 reads SEHNR; CDR2 reads FQNEAQ (reference sequence). This CDR3 is built from 18 residues. The CDR3 DNA follows: TGTGCCAGCAGCTCCTGGACACGACCTACCGGGTTGAACACTGAAGCTTTCTTT. Protein product: CASSSWTRPTGLNTEAFF.

The chain uses TRBV6-1 and TRBJ2-1; perhaps D is TRBD1 or TRBD2 (5 bases each). This CDR3 is 13 amino acids long. Germline CDR1 and CDR2: MNHNS and SASEGT. Trimming pared 4 bases from V and 7 bases from J, leaving 11 bases between. The CDR3 reads CASSAGPINEQFF. CDR3 DNA sequence: TGTGCCAGCAGTGCGGGGCCGATTAATGAGCAGTTCTTC.

The chain employs TRBV6-6 and TRBJ1-1; D might be TRBD1 (5 bases). V was pared by 6 bases and J by 3 bases, with 17 bases between. This CDR3 is built from 15 residues. The V gene's germline CDR1 is MNHNY and CDR2 SVGAGI (reference sequence). The CDR3 DNA reads as TGTGCCAGCAGGAGGGACGGCGGAGGGGACACTGAAGCTTTCTTT. Encoded protein: CASRRDGGGDTEAFF.

The V gene is TRBV6-5, the J gene TRBJ1-2; 7 bases map to TRBD1. Germline assignment: CDR1 MNHEY and CDR2 SVGAGI. The ends lost 5 bases at V and 3 bases at J; junction bases unmatched: 6. The CDR3 totals 14 residues. CDR3 amino acids: CASSRGQTHYGYTF. The CDR3 DNA reads as TGTGCCAGCAGTCGGGGACAGACCCACTATGGCTACACCTTC.

V usage is TRBV11-3 and J usage is TRBJ2-1, with 9 bases matching TRBD2. There are 14 residues in the CDR3. The V and J ends lost 6 bases and 5 bases, in that order; junction bases with no gene match: 5. Germline V CDR1 and CDR2: SGHNT, YENEEA. CDR3 sequence (DNA): TGTGCCAGCAGTGCGGGGGGGGCCCACAATGAGCAGTTCTTC. Encoded protein: CASSAGGAHNEQFF.

The table lists this clone with a count of one. This chain connects TRBV18 to TRBJ2-2, with D perhaps given as TRBD1 or TRBD2 (5 bases each). Germline CDR1 reads KGHSH; CDR2 reads LQKENI. With 4 bases removed from V and 4 bases from J, the gap between germline ends came to 22 bases. The CDR3 totals 18 residues. The CDR3 is CASSQNAGSGTSTGELFF. The CDR3 coding sequence is TGTGCCAGCTCACAAAATGCAGGGTCCGGGACCTCCACCGGGGAGCTGTTTTTT.

The V gene is TRBV18, the J gene TRBJ2-5, with D perhaps assigned TRBD1 or TRBD2 (5 bases each). CDR3 length: 16 residues. Germline V gene data show CDR1 as KGHSH and CDR2 as LQKENI. The germline V and J ends were trimmed by 3 bases and 3 bases, with 17 bases remaining between them. In nucleotides, the CDR3 is TGTGCCAGCTCACCTAGCCGGGGCAGGATCGAAGAGACCCAGTACTTC. Protein: CASSPSRGRIEETQYF. Variable domain in full (rest from reference TRBV18 and TRBJ2-5): NAGVMQNPRHLVRRRGQEARLRCSPMKGHSHVYWYRQLPEEGLKFMVYLQKENIIDESGMPKERFSAEFPKEGPSILRIQQVVRGDSAAYFCASSPSRGRIEETQYFGPGTRLLVL.

This rearrangement joins TRBV25-1 to TRBJ2-1, with TRBD2 matching over 8 bases. The CDR3 loop spans 16 amino acids. J lost 4 bases, V lost 1 base, and 6 bases had no gene match. Germline values: CDR1 MGHDK, CDR2 SYGVNS. CDR3 sequence: CASSEFRTSRYNEQFF. As DNA, the CDR3 is TGTGCCAGCAGTGAATTTAGGACTAGCCGGTACAATGAGCAGTTCTTC. The variable domain in full, with the rest retrieved from reference TRBV25-1 and TRBJ2-1, is EADIYQTPRYLVIGTGKKITLECSQTMGHDKMYWYQQDPGMELHLIHYSYGVNSTEKGDLSSESTVSRIRTEHFPLTLESARPSHTSQYLCASSEFRTSRYNEQFFGPGTRLTVL.

The chain carries TRBV5-4 and TRBJ2-2; D might be TRBD2 (6 bases). Per germline, CDR1 SGHNT and CDR2 YYREEE (reference sequence). CDR3 length: 15 amino acids. V lost 4 bases and J 1 base, leaving 11 bases between the germline ends. Here the CDR3 reads CASSGGLLNTGELFF. In nucleotides, the CDR3 is TGTGCCAGCAGCGGGGGACTGCTGAACACCGGGGAGCTGTTTTTT.

This clone is a singleton in its sample. This sequence joins TRBV27 and TRBJ1-5; D remains unclear. V dropped 6 bases and J dropped 5 bases, with 23 bases sitting between them. The CDR3 covers 17 residues. CDR1 and CDR2 (germline): MNHEY, SMNVEV (reference sequence). In DNA, the CDR3 is TGTGCCAGCAGCATCTTATCGGTAGGTGCCGGGGATCAGCCCCAGCATTTT. This encodes CASSILSVGAGDQPQHF.